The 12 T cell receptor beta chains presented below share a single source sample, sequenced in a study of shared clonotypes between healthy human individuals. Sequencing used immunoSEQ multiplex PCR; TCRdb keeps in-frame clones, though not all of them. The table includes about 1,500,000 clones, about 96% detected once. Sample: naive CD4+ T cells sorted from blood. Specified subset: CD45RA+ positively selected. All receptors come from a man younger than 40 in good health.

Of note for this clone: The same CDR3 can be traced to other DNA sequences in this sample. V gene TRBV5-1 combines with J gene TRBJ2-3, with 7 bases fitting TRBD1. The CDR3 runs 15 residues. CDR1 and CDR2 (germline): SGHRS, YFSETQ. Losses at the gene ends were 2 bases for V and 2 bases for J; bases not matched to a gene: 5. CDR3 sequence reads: CASSLQGPSTDTQYF. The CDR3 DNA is TGCGCCAGCAGCTTACAGGGGCCCTCCACAGATACGCAGTATTTT.

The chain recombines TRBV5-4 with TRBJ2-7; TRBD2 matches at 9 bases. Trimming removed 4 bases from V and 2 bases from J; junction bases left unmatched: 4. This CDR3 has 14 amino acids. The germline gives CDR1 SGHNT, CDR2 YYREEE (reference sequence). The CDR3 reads CASSRLAETYEQYF. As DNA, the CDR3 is TGTGCCAGCAGCCGACTAGCGGAAACCTACGAGCAGTACTTC.

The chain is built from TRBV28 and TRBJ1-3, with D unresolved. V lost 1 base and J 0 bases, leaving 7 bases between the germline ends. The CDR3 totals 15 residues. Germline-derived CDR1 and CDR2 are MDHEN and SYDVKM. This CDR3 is CASSLLGRSGNTIYF. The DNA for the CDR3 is TGTGCCAGCAGTTTATTAGGCCGCTCTGGAAACACCATATATTTT.

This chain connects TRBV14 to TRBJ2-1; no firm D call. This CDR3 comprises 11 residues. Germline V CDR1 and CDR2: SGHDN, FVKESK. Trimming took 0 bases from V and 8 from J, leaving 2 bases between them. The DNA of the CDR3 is TGTGCCAGCAGCCAAGACTATGAGCAGTTCTTC. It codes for CASSQDYEQFF.

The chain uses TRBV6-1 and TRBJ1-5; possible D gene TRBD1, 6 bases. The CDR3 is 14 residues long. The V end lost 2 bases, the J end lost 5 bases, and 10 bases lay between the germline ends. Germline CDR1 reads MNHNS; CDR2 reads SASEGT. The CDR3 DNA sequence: TGTGCCAGCAGTGAAACAGGGACCTATCAGCCCCAGCATTTT. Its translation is CASSETGTYQPQHF.

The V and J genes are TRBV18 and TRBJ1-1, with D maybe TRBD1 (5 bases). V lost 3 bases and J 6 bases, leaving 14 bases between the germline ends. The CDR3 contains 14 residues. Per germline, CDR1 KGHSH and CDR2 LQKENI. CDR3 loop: CASSPAGGWAEAFF. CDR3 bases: TGTGCCAGCTCACCCGCCGGGGGTTGGGCTGAAGCTTTCTTT.

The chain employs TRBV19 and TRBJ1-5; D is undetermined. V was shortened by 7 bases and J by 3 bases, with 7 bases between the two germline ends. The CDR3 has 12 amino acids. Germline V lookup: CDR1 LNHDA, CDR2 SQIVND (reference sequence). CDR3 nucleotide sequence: TGTGCCAGTACCATCCCCAATCAGCCCCAGCATTTT. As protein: CASTIPNQPQHF.

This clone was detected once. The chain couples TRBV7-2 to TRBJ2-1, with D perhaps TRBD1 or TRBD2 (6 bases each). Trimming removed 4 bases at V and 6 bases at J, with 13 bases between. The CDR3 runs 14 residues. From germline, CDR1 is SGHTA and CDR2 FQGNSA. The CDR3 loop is CASSSEGDFNEQFF. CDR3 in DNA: TGTGCCAGCAGCTCAGAGGGGGACTTCAATGAGCAGTTCTTC.

CDR3 sequence reads: CASGTPNYNEQFF. The CDR3 DNA reads as TGCGCCAGCGGGACTCCCAACTACAATGAGCAGTTCTTC. The chain recombines TRBV5-1 with TRBJ2-1; tentatively, D is TRBD2 (6 bases). Germline V gene sequence: CDR1 SGHRS, CDR2 YFSETQ. There are 13 residues in the CDR3. The V end was cut by 7 bases, the J end by 3 bases, with 11 bases between.

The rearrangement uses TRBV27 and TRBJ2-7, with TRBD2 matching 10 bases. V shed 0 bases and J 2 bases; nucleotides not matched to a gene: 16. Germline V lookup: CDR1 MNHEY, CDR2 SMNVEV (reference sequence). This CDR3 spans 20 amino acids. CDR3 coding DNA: TGTGCCAGCAGTTTATCCCCGGGTGCTAGCGGGAGTAGAAAAACCTACGAGCAGTACTTC. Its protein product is CASSLSPGASGSRKTYEQYF.

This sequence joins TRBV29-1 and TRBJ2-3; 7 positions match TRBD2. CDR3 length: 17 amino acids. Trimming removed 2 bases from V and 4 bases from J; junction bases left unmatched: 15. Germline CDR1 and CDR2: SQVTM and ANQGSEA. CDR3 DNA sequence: TGCAGCGTTGAATTAAGTCTTGGACTAGTGAAGGCAGATACGCAGTATTTT. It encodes CSVELSLGLVKADTQYF.

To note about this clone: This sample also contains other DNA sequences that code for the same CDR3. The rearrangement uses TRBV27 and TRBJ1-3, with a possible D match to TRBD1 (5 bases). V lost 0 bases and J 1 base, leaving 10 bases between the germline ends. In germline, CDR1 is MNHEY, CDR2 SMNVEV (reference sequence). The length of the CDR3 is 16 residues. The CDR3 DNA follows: TGTGCCAGCAGTTTATCGGGACCAGATTCTGGAAACACCATATATTTT. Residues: CASSLSGPDSGNTIYF.